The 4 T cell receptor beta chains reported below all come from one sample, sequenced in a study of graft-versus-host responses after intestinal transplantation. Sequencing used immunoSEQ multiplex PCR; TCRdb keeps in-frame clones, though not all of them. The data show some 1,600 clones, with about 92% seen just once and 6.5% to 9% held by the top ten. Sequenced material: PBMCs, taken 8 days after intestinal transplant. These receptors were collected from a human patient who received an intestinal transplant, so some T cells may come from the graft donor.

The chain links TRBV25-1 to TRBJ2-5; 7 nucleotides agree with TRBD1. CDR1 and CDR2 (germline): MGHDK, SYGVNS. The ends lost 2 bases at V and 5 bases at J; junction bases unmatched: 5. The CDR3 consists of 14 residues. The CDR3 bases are TGTGCCAGCAGTGAAAGGGGGCTAGGGGAGACCCAGTACTTC. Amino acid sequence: CASSERGLGETQYF.

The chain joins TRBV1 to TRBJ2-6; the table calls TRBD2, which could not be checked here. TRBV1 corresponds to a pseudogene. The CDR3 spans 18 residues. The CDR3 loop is CTSRRPRLCTSRANVLTF. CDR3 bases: TGCACCAGCAGGCGGCCGCGTTTGTGCACAAGTCGGGCCAACGTCCTGACTTTC.

CDR3 in DNA: TGTGCCTGGAATGGTGACGGCTGGGAGGACTACTATGGCTACACCTTC. This encodes CAWNGDGWEDYYGYTF. The chain couples TRBV30 to TRBJ1-2; D not resolved. V lost 4 bases to trimming and J lost 3 bases, with 21 bases between them. The germline CDR1 and CDR2 sequences are GTSNPN and SVGIG (reference sequence). The CDR3 extends over 16 amino acids.

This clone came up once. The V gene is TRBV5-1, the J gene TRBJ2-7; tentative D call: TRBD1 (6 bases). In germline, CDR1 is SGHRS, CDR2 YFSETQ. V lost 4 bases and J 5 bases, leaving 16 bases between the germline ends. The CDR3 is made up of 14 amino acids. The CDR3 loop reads CASSPDSPFDEQYF. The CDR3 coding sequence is TGCGCCAGCAGCCCGGACAGTCCCTTCGACGAGCAGTACTTC.